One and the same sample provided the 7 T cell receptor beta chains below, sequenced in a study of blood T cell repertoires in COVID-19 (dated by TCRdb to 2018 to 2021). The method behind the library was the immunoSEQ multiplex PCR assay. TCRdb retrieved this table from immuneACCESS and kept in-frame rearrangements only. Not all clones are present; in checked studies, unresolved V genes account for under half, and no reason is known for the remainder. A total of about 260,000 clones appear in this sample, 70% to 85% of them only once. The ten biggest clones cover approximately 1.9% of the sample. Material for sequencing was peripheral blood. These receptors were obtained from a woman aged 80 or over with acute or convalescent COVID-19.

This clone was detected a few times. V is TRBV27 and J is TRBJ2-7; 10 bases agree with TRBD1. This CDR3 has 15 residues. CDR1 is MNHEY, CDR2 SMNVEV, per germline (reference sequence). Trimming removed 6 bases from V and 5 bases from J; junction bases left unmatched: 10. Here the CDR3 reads CASRNPGTGAHEQYF. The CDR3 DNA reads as TGTGCCAGCAGAAATCCCGGGACAGGGGCTCACGAGCAGTACTTC.

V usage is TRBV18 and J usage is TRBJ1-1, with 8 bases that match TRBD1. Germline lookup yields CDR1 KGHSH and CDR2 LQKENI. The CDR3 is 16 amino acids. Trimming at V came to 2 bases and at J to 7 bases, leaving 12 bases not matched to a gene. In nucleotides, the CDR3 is TGTGCCAGCTCACCAAGTGGGACAGGTGAACTAGGTGAAGCTTTCTTT. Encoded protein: CASSPSGTGELGEAFF.

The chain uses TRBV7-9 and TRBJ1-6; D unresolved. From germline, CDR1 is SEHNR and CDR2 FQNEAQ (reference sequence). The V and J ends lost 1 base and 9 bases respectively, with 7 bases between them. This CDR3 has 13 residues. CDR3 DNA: TGTGCCAGCAGCTTAGATAGCGGTTCACCCCTCCACTTT. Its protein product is CASSLDSGSPLHF.

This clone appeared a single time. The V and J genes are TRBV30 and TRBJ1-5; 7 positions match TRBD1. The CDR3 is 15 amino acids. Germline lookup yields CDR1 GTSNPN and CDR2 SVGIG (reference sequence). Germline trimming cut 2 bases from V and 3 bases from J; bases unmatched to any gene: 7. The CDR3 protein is CAWSTTGALNQPQHF. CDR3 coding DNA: TGTGCCTGGAGTACAACAGGGGCTCTCAATCAGCCCCAGCATTTT.

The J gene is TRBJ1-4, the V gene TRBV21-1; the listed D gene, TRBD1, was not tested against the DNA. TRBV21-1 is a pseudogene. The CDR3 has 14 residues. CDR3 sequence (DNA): TGTGCCAGCAGCAAGGGGCGGACGGATGAAAAACTGTTTTTT. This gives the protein CASSKGRTDEKLFF.

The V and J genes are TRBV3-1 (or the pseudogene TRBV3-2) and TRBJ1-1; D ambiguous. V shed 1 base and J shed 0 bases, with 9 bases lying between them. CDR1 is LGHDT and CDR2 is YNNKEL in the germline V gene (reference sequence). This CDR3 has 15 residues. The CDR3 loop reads CASSQAAGMNTEAFF. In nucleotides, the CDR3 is TGTGCCAGCAGCCAAGCGGCAGGAATGAACACTGAAGCTTTCTTT.

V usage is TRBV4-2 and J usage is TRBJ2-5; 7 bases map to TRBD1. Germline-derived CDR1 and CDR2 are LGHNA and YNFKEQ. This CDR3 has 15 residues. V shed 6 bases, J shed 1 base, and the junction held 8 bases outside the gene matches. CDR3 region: CASSRDSRLQETQYF. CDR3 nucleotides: TGTGCCAGCAGTCGGGACAGCCGCCTCCAAGAGACCCAGTACTTC.